This TCR beta chain was observed in a study of T cell responses to AZD1222 COVID-19 vaccine. Study observations and caveats: Clonal diversity was possibly underestimated; the donors were predominantly white British and more often female. After two AZD1222 doses, spike-specific TCR breadth and depth rose versus day 0. The study found vaccine-associated CD4 TCRs spanning spike, dominant at 160-218 and 743-854. At baseline, seropositivity was found in only a handful of AZD1222 recipients.

Using immunoSEQ multiplex PCR, the repertoire was profiled, and TCRdb retains in-frame clones only, with some absent. The sample yields about 120,000 clones, about 87% seen once. Points on this clone: As yet, its antigen is unknown.

V was cut by 5 bases and J by 0 bases, with 8 bases left in between. From germline, CDR1 is SGHVS and CDR2 FNYEAQ. The CDR3 loop spans 14 amino acids. This chain uses TRBV7-6 with TRBJ1-3; D possibly corresponds to TRBD1 (5 bases). This receptor was identified in an adult in good health. Sequencing used peripheral blood, obtained on day 0 of AZD1222 vaccination. CDR3 in DNA: TGTGCCAGCAGCCGGGGGACCTCTGGAAACACCATATATTTT. Its protein product is CASSRGTSGNTIYF.